The 17 T cell receptor beta chains reported below all come from one sample, sequenced in a study of T-cell memory formation after mild COVID-19. TCRdb re-called the 5' RACE reads with MiXCR, one entry per CDR3 protein. This repertoire shows about 350,000 distinct CDR3 sequences, around 14% found once; its top ten account for approximately 20%. Specimen: PBMCs or a T cell subset sorted from them (not recorded which). The receptors stem from a man aged 18 to 30 who had mild COVID-19 (a few samples of this study predate the infection). Cell type and time point are not known.

In this sample, this clonotype turned up once. The rearrangement uses TRBV19 and TRBJ2-4, with D hard to call. Trimming cost V 5 bases and J 1 base, with 21 bases left between them. Germline assignment: CDR1 LNHDA and CDR2 SQIVND (reference sequence). This CDR3 is built from 18 residues. In DNA form, the CDR3 reads TGTGCCAGTAGTTCTGGCGCTCAGAGTCTGAGGGCCAAAAACATTCAGTACTTC. Translated, it gives CASSSGAQSLRAKNIQYF.

This clonotype turned up a few times. The V gene is TRBV19, the J gene TRBJ1-1; 9 bases are a match to TRBD1. V lost 6 bases, J lost 4 bases, and 6 bases stayed unmatched. The CDR3 is 14 residues long. In germline, CDR1 is LNHDA, CDR2 SQIVND (reference sequence). The CDR3 loop is CASRVTGGTTEAFF. The CDR3 DNA follows: TGTGCCAGTAGAGTAACAGGGGGCACCACTGAAGCTTTCTTT.

This clonotype was observed at least ten times. This sequence joins TRBV5-6 and TRBJ2-1; TRBD2 agrees at 12 bases. CDR3 size: 15 residues. Germline CDR1 is SGHDT and CDR2 is YYEEEE. With 4 bases clipped from V and 10 bases from J, the junction kept 9 bases outside the gene matches. The DNA for the CDR3 is TGTGCCAGCAGCCGGAGACTAGCGGGGGTCGGGGAGCAGTTCTTC. Amino acid sequence: CASSRRLAGVGEQFF.

This clonotype was detected many times. The chain recombines TRBV20-1 with TRBJ1-6; tentative D call: TRBD1 (5 bases). V lost 0 bases, J lost 2 bases, and 14 bases lay in between. The germline gives CDR1 DFQATT, CDR2 SNEGSKA (reference sequence). The length of the CDR3 is 17 residues. CDR3 nucleotides: TGCAGTGCTAGAGATCCAAGACACAGGACCTATAATTCACCCCTCCACTTT. Translating gives CSARDPRHRTYNSPLHF.

This clonotype turned up a few times. This chain uses TRBV19 with TRBJ1-5; D call uncertain. The V gene's germline CDR1 is LNHDA and CDR2 SQIVND (reference sequence). The CDR3 loop spans 15 amino acids. With 7 bases removed from V and 4 bases from J, the gap between germline ends came to 17 bases. The CDR3 DNA follows: TGTGCCAGTACTTCTCGCGGGAGGGCTAATCAGCCCCAGCATTTT. This encodes CASTSRGRANQPQHF.

As regards this clonotype: Compared with germline, one end of the junction differs, possibly owing to a read error. The genes are TRBV6-2 or TRBV6-3 and TRBJ1-2; no reliable D call. The CDR3 totals 12 residues. Per germline, CDR1 MNHEY and CDR2 SVGEGT. The CDR3 nucleotides are TGTGCCAGCAGTTACGCCCCCCGCTCTCGGGACTTC. Its protein product is CASSYAPRSRDF.

This clonotype was seen a few times. The chain carries TRBV7-6 and TRBJ2-1, with D perhaps matching TRBD2 (5 bases). The V end was cut by 5 bases, the J end by 0 bases, with 14 bases between. Germline V gene sequence: CDR1 SGHVS, CDR2 FNYEAQ. The CDR3 length is 16 residues. The CDR3 protein is CASSPSVGSSYNEQFF. The CDR3 nucleotides are TGTGCCAGCAGCCCCTCTGTGGGGAGCTCCTACAATGAGCAGTTCTTC.

This clonotype was seen a few times. J is TRBJ2-1 and V is TRBV6-2 or TRBV6-3; D ambiguous. The ends were cut back, 6 bases at V and 0 bases at J, with 12 bases in the middle. CDR1 is MNHEY and CDR2 is SVGEGT in the germline V gene. This CDR3 region has 15 residues. As DNA, the CDR3 is TGTGCCAGCAGACATACTTTTTACTCCTACAATGAGCAGTTCTTC. The encoded protein is CASRHTFYSYNEQFF.

The chain uses TRBV4-2 and TRBJ2-5; 9 positions agree with TRBD1. The V and J ends lost 1 base and 2 bases, in that order; junction bases with no gene match: 5. The CDR3 length is 16 residues. Germline CDR1 LGHNA, CDR2 YNFKEQ. CDR3 region: CASSQGIGTGQETQYF. In DNA, the CDR3 is TGTGCCAGCAGCCAAGGGATAGGGACAGGGCAAGAGACCCAGTACTTC.

The chain links TRBV7-2 to TRBJ1-4, with 11 bases identical to TRBD1. This CDR3 region has 19 residues. J gave up 8 bases and V 5 bases, and 19 bases lay outside the gene matches. Germline loops: CDR1 SGHTA, CDR2 FQGNSA. The CDR3 bases are TGTGCCAGCAGCCCAACACCGGGACAGGGGGGATTTCGAAAGGAAAAACTGTTTTTT. Residues: CASSPTPGQGGFRKEKLFF.

This clonotype turned up a few times. This rearrangement joins TRBV20-1 to TRBJ2-3; 7 bases fit TRBD2. Germline V gives CDR1 DFQATT, CDR2 SNEGSKA (reference sequence). This CDR3 region has 12 residues. Germline trimming cut 7 bases from V and 2 bases from J; bases unmatched to any gene: 3. CDR3 bases: TGCAGTGAAGCGGGACTCACAGATACGCAGTATTTT. Protein: CSEAGLTDTQYF.

In this sample, this clonotype turned up a few times. In DNA form, the CDR3 reads TGTGCCAGCTCACCGTTTTCGGACAGGGATGGCTACACCTTC. This sequence encodes CASSPFSDRDGYTF. This chain joins TRBV18 and TRBJ1-2, with 8 bases that match TRBD1. V trimming: 3 bases; J trimming: 6 bases; junction bases outside the gene matches: 6. Germline CDR1 KGHSH, CDR2 LQKENI. CDR3 length: 14 residues.

This clonotype was seen more than once but under ten times. The CDR3 bases are TGTGCCAGCAGACACATCGCGAACACCGGGGAGCTGTTTTTT. This translates into CASRHIANTGELFF. The chain recombines TRBV11-2 with TRBJ2-2; no clear D. The CDR3 is made up of 14 amino acids. The germline V and J ends were trimmed by 6 bases and 0 bases, with 8 bases remaining between them. From germline, CDR1 is SGHAT and CDR2 FQNNGV.

This chain joins TRBV10-2 and TRBJ2-5; TRBD2 might be the D (6 bases). CDR1 WSHSY and CDR2 SAAADI come from the germline V gene. Trimming took off 7 bases at V and 2 bases at J, with 11 bases between the two ends. This CDR3 region has 13 residues. The CDR3 bases are TGCGCCAGCACCCCAGCGGGTCAAGAGACCCAGTACTTC. Residues: CASTPAGQETQYF.

This clonotype was counted a few times. The rearrangement links TRBV7-2 to TRBJ2-5; D unresolved. V lost 3 bases to trimming and J lost 5 bases, with 13 bases between them. The CDR3 totals 14 residues. Germline CDR1 is SGHTA and CDR2 is FQGNSA. The CDR3 loop reads CASSFLKAGETQYF. CDR3 nucleotides: TGTGCCAGCAGCTTTCTCAAGGCCGGGGAGACCCAGTACTTC.

The CDR3: CASSLATYNSPLHF. The DNA of the CDR3 is TGTGCCAGCAGCTTGGCAACCTATAATTCACCCCTCCACTTT. The J gene is TRBJ1-6, the V gene TRBV5-6; D uncertain. The CDR3 contains 14 residues. Trimming pared 0 bases from V and 2 bases from J, leaving 3 bases between. The germline V gene encodes CDR1 SGHDT and CDR2 YYEEEE.

This clonotype has a handful of counts. The rearrangement uses TRBV3-1 and TRBJ2-5; the D call may be TRBD1 or TRBD2 (5 bases each). This CDR3 is 13 amino acids long. Germline-derived CDR1 and CDR2 are LGHDT and YNNKEL (reference sequence). Trimming pared 6 bases from V and 3 bases from J, leaving 11 bases between. Here the CDR3 DNA reads TGTGCCAGCAGGCTCCGAGGGGAAGAGACCCAGTACTTC. It codes for CASRLRGEETQYF.